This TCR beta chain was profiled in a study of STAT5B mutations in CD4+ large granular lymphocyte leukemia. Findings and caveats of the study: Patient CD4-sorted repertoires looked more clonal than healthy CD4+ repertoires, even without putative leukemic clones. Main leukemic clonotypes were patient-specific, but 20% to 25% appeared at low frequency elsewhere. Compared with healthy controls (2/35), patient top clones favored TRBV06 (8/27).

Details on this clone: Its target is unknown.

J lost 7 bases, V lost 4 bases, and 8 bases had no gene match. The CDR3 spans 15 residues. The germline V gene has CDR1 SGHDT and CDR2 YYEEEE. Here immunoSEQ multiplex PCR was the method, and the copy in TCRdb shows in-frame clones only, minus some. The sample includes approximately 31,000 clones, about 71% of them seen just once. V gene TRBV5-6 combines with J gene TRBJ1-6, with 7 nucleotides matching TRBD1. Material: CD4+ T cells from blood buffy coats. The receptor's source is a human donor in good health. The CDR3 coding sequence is TGTGCCAGCAGCATACCGGGACAGAGAAATTCACCCCTCCACTTT. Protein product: CASSIPGQRNSPLHF.